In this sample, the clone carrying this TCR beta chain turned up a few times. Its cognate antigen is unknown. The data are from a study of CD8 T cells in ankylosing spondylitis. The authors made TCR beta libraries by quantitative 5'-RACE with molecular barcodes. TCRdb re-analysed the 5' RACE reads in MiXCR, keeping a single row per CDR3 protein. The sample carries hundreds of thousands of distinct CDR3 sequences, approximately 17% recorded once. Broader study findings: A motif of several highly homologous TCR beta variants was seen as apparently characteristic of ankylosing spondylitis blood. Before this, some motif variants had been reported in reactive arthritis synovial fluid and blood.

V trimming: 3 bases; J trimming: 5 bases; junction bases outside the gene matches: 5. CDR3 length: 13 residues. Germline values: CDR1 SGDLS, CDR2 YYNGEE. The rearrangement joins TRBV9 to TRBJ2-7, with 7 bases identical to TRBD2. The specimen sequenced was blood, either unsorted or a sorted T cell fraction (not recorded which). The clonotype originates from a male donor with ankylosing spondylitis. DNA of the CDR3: TGTGCCAGCAGCGGCGGGGGAATCAACGAGCAGTACTTC. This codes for CASSGGGINEQYF.